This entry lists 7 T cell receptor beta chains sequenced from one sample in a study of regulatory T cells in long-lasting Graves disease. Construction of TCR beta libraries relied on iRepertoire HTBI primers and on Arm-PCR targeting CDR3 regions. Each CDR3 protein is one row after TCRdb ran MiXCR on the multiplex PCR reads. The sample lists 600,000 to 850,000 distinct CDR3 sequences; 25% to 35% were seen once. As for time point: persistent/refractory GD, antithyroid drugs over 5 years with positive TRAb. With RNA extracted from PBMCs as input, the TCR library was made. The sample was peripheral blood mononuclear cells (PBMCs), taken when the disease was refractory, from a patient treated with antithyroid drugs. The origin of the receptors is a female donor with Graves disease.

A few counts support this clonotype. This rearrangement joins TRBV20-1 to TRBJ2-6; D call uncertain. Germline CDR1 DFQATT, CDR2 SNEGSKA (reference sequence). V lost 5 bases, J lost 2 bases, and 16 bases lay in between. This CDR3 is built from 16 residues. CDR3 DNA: TGCAGTGCTCCTACTGGGCTATGGGCTGGGGCCAACGTCCTGACTTTC. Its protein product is CSAPTGLWAGANVLTF.

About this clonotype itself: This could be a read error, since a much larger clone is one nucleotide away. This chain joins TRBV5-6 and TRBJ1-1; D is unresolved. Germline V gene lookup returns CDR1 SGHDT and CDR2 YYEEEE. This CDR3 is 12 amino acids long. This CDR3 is CASSFSDTKAFF. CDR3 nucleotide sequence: TGTGCCAGCAGCTTTAGTGACACTAAAGCTTTCTTT. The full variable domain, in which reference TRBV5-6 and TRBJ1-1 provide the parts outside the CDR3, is DAGVTQSPTHLIKTRGQQVTLRCSPKSGHDTVSWYQQALGQGPQFIFQYYEEEERQRGNFPDRFSGHQFPNYSSELNVNALLLGDSALYLCASSFSDTKAFFGQGTRLTVV.

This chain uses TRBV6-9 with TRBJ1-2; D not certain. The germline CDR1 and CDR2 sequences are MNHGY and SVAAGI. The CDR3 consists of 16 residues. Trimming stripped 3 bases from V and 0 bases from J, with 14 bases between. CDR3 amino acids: CASSYDFPSPNYGYTF. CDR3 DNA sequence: TGTGCCAGCAGTTACGACTTTCCTAGCCCTAACTATGGCTACACCTTC.

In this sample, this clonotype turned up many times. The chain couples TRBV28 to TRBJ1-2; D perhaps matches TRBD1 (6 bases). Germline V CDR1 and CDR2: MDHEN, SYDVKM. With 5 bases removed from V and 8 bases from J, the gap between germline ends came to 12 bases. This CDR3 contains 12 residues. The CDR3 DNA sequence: TGTGCCAGCAGTGACCAGGGGTGGGGCTACACCTTC. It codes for CASSDQGWGYTF.

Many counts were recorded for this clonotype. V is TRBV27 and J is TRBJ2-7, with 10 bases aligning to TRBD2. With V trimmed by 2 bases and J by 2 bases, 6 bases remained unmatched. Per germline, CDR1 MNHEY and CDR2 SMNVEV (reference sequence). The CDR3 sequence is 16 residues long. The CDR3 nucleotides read TGTGCCAGCAGTTTACCGATAGCGGGAGGCACCTACGAGCAGTACTTC. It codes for CASSLPIAGGTYEQYF.

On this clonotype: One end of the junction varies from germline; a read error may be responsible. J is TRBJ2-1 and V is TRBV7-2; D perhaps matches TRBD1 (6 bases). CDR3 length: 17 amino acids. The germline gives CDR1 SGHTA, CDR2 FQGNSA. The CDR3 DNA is TGTGCCAGCAGCTTAGTGGGCAGGGGCAGCTCCTGCAATGAGCAGTTCTTC. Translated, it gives CASSLVGRGSSCNEQFF.

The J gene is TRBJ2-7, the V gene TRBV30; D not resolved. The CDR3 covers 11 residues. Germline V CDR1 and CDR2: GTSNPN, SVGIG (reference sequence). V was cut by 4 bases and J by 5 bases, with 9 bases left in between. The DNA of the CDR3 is TGTGCCTGGATGGACGTCCACGAGCAGTACTTC. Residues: CAWMDVHEQYF.